A single sample gave rise to the 17 T cell receptor beta chains below, sequenced in a study of blood T cell repertoires in COVID-19. Generated by immunoSEQ multiplex PCR, the TCRdb table keeps only in-frame clones and is missing some. The data hold 80,000 to 95,000 clones, with about nine tenths observed a single time. Sequenced: peripheral blood. Receptor source: a man aged 50 to 60 with active or convalescent COVID-19.

This rearrangement joins TRBV1 to TRBJ2-7; the D call of TRBD2 is as the table states it, not checked on the DNA. TRBV1 is marked as a pseudogene. The CDR3 is 14 residues long. The CDR3 DNA follows: TGCACCAGCAGCCAAGTGACTAGCGGCTACGAGCAGTACTTC. It codes for CTSSQVTSGYEQYF.

J is TRBJ2-4 and V is TRBV2, with 10 positions matching TRBD1. The V gene end was trimmed by 4 bases and the J gene end by 9 bases; junction bases not matched to a gene: 3. The CDR3 is 13 amino acids. Germline assignment: CDR1 SNHLY and CDR2 FYNNEI. DNA for the CDR3: TGTGCCAGCAGTGGAGGGACAGGGGTCATTCAGTACTTC. It codes for CASSGGTGVIQYF. The variable domain in full, with the rest retrieved from reference TRBV2 and TRBJ2-4, is EPEVTQTPSHQVTQMGQEVILRCVPISNHLYFYWYRQILGQKVEFLVSFYNNEISEKSEIFDDQFSVERPDGSNFTLKIRSTKLEDSAMYFCASSGGTGVIQYFGAGTRLSVL.

The V gene is TRBV28, the J gene TRBJ1-4; 9 positions agree with TRBD1. Per germline, CDR1 MDHEN and CDR2 SYDVKM. J was trimmed by 5 bases and V by 7 bases; bases with no gene match: 8. The CDR3 loop spans 15 amino acids. CDR3 sequence: CASKPSGQGNEKLFF. In DNA form, the CDR3 reads TGTGCCAGCAAGCCGTCGGGACAGGGAAATGAAAAACTGTTTTTT.

This chain links TRBV6-5 with TRBJ2-7, with 7 bases fitting TRBD2. Trimming at V came to 5 bases and at J to 3 bases, leaving 7 bases not matched to a gene. The CDR3 covers 14 residues. The V gene's germline CDR1 is MNHEY and CDR2 SVGAGI. DNA for the CDR3: TGTGCCAGCAGTCGGGAGGCAGGGTACTACGAGCAGTACTTC. It is translated as CASSREAGYYEQYF.

The chain employs TRBV12-3 or TRBV12-4 and TRBJ1-3; perhaps TRBD1 as D (5 bases). This CDR3 comprises 12 residues. V was clipped by 7 bases and J by 15 bases, with 19 bases between them. DNA for the CDR3: TGTGCCAGCATCCTGGGACTCACGGGCCCATATTTT. Translated, it gives CASILGLTGPYF.

The rearrangement joins TRBV27 to TRBJ1-4; 7 bases are a match to TRBD1. CDR1 and CDR2 (germline): MNHEY, SMNVEV (reference sequence). Unmatched junction bases numbered 4, after V lost 4 bases and J lost 2 bases. There are 15 residues in the CDR3. The CDR3 region is CASSSTGVTNEKLFF. For the CDR3, the DNA is TGTGCCAGCAGTTCCACAGGGGTTACTAATGAAAAACTGTTTTTT.

This clone was observed a few times. The J gene is TRBJ1-4, the V gene TRBV6-5; 7 bases align to TRBD1. Germline V CDR1 and CDR2: MNHEY, SVGAGI. The CDR3 runs 15 residues. The ends lost 5 bases at V and 3 bases at J; junction bases unmatched: 6. CDR3 residues: CASSPRQGANEKLFF. The CDR3 DNA reads as TGTGCCAGCAGTCCGAGACAGGGTGCTAATGAAAAACTGTTTTTT.

This sequence joins TRBV4-1 and TRBJ1-1; 8 nucleotides agree with TRBD1. V gave up 8 bases and J gave up 0 bases; unmatched junction bases: 2. This CDR3 region has 13 residues. CDR1 MGHRA and CDR2 YSYEKL come from the germline V gene. The CDR3: CASQDRVNTEAFF. CDR3 DNA sequence: TGCGCCAGCCAGGACAGGGTGAACACTGAAGCTTTCTTT.

The chain employs TRBV27 and TRBJ1-6; 7 bases map to TRBD1. V lost 2 bases to trimming and J lost 9 bases; unmatched junction nucleotides: 7. CDR1 MNHEY and CDR2 SMNVEV come from the germline V gene (reference sequence). The CDR3 length is 15 residues. This chain's CDR3 is CASSLGRGRGSPLHF. The CDR3 DNA follows: TGTGCCAGCAGTTTAGGAAGGGGGCGGGGTTCACCCCTCCACTTT.

The chain is built from TRBV18 and TRBJ2-7; the match to TRBD1 covers 10 bases. Germline CDR1 is KGHSH and CDR2 is LQKENI. V dropped 4 bases and J dropped 7; count of bases not matched to a gene: 10. The CDR3 has 15 amino acids. The CDR3 DNA reads as TGTGCCAGCTCACGGGCGACAGGGGGCGAGTATGAGCAGTACTTC. Translating gives CASSRATGGEYEQYF.

The chain couples TRBV20-1 to TRBJ2-5; 8 nucleotides agree with TRBD2. Germline V CDR1 and CDR2: DFQATT, SNEGSKA (reference sequence). The CDR3 runs to 16 residues. J was trimmed by 5 bases and V by 3 bases; bases with no gene match: 14. The CDR3 region is CSASIGGTRGQETQYF. CDR3 bases: TGCAGTGCTAGTATTGGGGGGACTAGAGGGCAGGAGACCCAGTACTTC.

This clone was recorded only once. This chain links TRBV5-1 with TRBJ2-1; 7 positions match TRBD2. This CDR3 region has 15 residues. The germline V gene encodes CDR1 SGHRS and CDR2 YFSETQ. V shed 4 bases, J shed 10 bases, and the junction held 14 bases outside the gene matches. CDR3 coding DNA: TGCGCCAGCAGCAGGACTGCAGCGGGACCTGCCGAGCAGTTCTTC. Protein sequence: CASSRTAAGPAEQFF.

The genes are TRBV19 and TRBJ2-2, with D tentatively TRBD1 (6 bases). V lost 5 bases and J lost 7, with 14 bases in between. There are 14 residues in the CDR3. The V gene's germline CDR1 is LNHDA and CDR2 SQIVND (reference sequence). CDR3 in DNA: TGTGCCAGTAGTTCTAGACAGGTTGGCGGGGAGCTGTTTTTT. Its translation is CASSSRQVGGELFF.

The rearrangement uses TRBV6-6 and TRBJ2-3; unclear D gene. The CDR3 loop spans 15 amino acids. The germline gives CDR1 MNHNY, CDR2 SVGAGI (reference sequence). The V and J ends lost 0 bases and 1 base respectively, with 8 bases between them. CDR3 amino acids: CASSYSEARTDTQYF. The CDR3 DNA is TGTGCCAGCAGTTACTCAGAGGCACGCACAGATACGCAGTATTTT.

For the CDR3, the DNA is TGTGCCAGCAGCTTTTTCAGCGGTCCTGGGGCCAACGTCCTGACTTTC. Protein sequence: CASSFFSGPGANVLTF. The V gene is TRBV13, the J gene TRBJ2-6, with a tentative D call TRBD2 (5 bases). This CDR3 region has 16 residues. V lost 3 bases and J 2 bases, leaving 11 bases between the germline ends. The germline V gene encodes CDR1 PRHDT and CDR2 FYEKMQ (reference sequence).

The chain is built from TRBV30 and TRBJ2-2, with D perhaps TRBD1 (6 bases). The V gene lost 0 bases and the J gene lost 2 bases, with 13 bases spanning the gap. This CDR3 has 16 residues. Germline CDR1 GTSNPN, CDR2 SVGIG (reference sequence). The CDR3 DNA reads TGTGCCTGGAGTGTATTTAAGGGGGACAACACCGGGGAGCTGTTTTTT. Its translation is CAWSVFKGDNTGELFF.

J is TRBJ2-7 and V is TRBV7-2, with TRBD1 matching 7 bases. The CDR3 runs 14 residues. Trimming took 6 bases from V and 3 from J; bases not matched to a gene: 8. Germline V gene data show CDR1 as SGHTA and CDR2 as FQGNSA. The CDR3 spells CASSPRTGNYEQYF. In DNA form, the CDR3 reads TGTGCCAGCAGTCCCCGGACAGGTAACTACGAGCAGTACTTC. The variable domain in full, with the rest retrieved from reference TRBV7-2 and TRBJ2-7, is GAGVSQSPSNKVTEKGKDVELRCDPISGHTALYWYRQSLGQGLEFLIYFQGNSAPDKSGLPSDRFSAERTGGSVSTLTIQRTQQEDSAVYLCASSPRTGNYEQYFGPGTRLTVT.